This T cell receptor (beta chain) was found in a study of T-cell reconstitution after alpha-beta-depleted transplantation in children (dated by TCRdb to the mid-2010s). For the study in its entirety: T-cell immune reconstitution after TCRalphabeta/CD19-depleted allogeneic hematopoietic cell transplantation in children was quantitatively tracked in the study by means of TCR repertoire profiling.

The receptor library was made with PCR. Sequencing was performed on an Illumina HiSeq 2500. Molecular barcoding was employed in the preparation of TCR libraries, with unique molecular identifiers being used to normalize TCRbeta repertoire quantification. TCRdb handled the public reads itself, with Q25 trimming in fastp and clone calling in MiXCR, and kept productive beta chains. CDR3 protein duplicates are merged, each entry listing the most common genes and DNA. In all, the sample holds some 500,000 distinct CDR3 sequences, and about 30% of those were seen once. Approximately 2.3% of the sample is taken by the ten largest. Per the germline V gene, SGHRS is the CDR1 and YFSETQ is the CDR2. The CDR3 spans 14 residues, from the cysteine through the phenylalanine. Only CDR3 DNA remains: 42 bases, in frame from the first base. Between the V and J ends, shortened by 2 bases and 0 bases respectively, the junction contains 8 bases.

Turning to this clonotype: Its antigen target is currently unknown. Base-call qualities are not available, and no considerably larger clone is one nucleotide away.

Sequences were derived from PBMCs from the stem cell graft donor, sampled from the stem cell graft. Rearrangement joined TRBV5-1 to TRBJ1-1, and perhaps TRBD1 as D gene, on 5 matching bases. This TCR was recovered from a human donor who donated a stem cell graft to a child with aplastic anemia. In nucleotides, the sequence is TGCGCCAGCAGCTTAGGGGACGTGAACACTGAAGCTTTCTTT. Its product reads: CASSLGDVNTEAFF.